This T cell receptor (beta chain) was captured by sequencing in a study of blood T cell repertoires in COVID-19. Germline CDR1 reads LGHNA; CDR2 reads YSLEER. The CDR3 consists of 16 residues. V shed 3 bases and J shed 3 bases, with 18 bases lying between them. Produced via immunoSEQ multiplex PCR; TCRdb's table is partial and in-frame only. The sample lists about 140,000 clones; 81% were seen once. The sample was peripheral blood. V is TRBV4-3 and J is TRBJ2-7; possible D gene TRBD2, 7 bases. The TCR comes from a human donor in a cohort sampled during active COVID-19. In DNA form, the CDR3 reads TGCGCCAGCAGCCAGGAGGAGTGGGGGGGCGTCTACGAGCAGTACTTC. Residues: CASSQEEWGGVYEQYF.